One T cell receptor beta chain is described in this entry. This clone was detected only a few times. No antigen is known for it. Per-base quality was not reported, and no clone a single base away is much larger than it. This entry comes from a study of shared T cell receptors in the human thymus (dated by TCRdb to about 2021). With respect to the entire study: The study examined how self-reactive, shared T-cell receptor alpha chains are generated in the human thymus.

Receptor amplification or capture employed the immunoSEQ multiplex PCR assay. What TCRdb holds here is the immuneACCESS table cut down to in-frame rearrangements. Part of the clones is not present; checked against another copy, under half of the missing clones reflect an unresolved V gene, and the others are unexplained. The sample table shows roughly 560,000 clones, and about 80% are seen once. The ten top clones hold around 0.012% of the sample. The germline V gene sets CDR1 to KGHSH and CDR2 to LQKENI. The CDR3 contains 16 residues, cysteine and phenylalanine counted. The kept DNA is CDR3 alone, 48 bases in frame from the first base. Between the V and J ends, shortened by 0 bases and 0 bases respectively, the junction contains 8 bases. The sample was also linked to a second study, of human thymus T cells. From the second report: In Finland, the donors were immunologically healthy infants who were having open corrective cardiac surgery for congenital heart defects. Thymus tissue was obtained as surgical resects removed during corrective cardiac surgery. Both the thymic and the peripheral blood repertoires appeared to show biased V and J gene segment usage. Highly overlapping thymic TCR repertoires among unrelated individuals were reported in the related research. The study characterized TCR alpha and beta repertoires from under 10 infant thymus samples and a few related peripheral blood samples. The infant donors were roughly 6 to 244 days old, and the cohort included several males and two females. Thymocytes were mechanically released from the tissue and were stored as pellets of roughly 9-31 million cells at -70 degrees C. Genomic DNA was extracted from frozen cell pellets with a QIAsymphony instrument. The immunoSEQ multiplex PCR assay was used to amplify the TCRB and TCRAD loci from a standardized quantity of quality-controlled genomic DNA. Amplicons spanned the V(D)J region at a length sufficient to cover the CDR3 and identify V and J genes. Amplicon sequencing was performed on an Illumina platform through the commercial immunoSEQ service. Corrections for primer bias and sequencing errors followed previously described methods, while TCRAD and TCRB definitions were based on the IMGT database. immunoSEQ Analyzer 3.0 and VDJTools were used for repertoire analysis, which covered basic statistics, V/J segment usage, diversity estimates, rarefaction and pairwise overlap. Chao1, ChaoE, Efron-Thisted, Shannon and inverse Simpson indices were used to estimate diversity, which was also estimated on datasets down-sampled to the smallest sample. For repertoire overlap, CDR3 nucleotide sequence, V gene and J gene had to match strictly, and clustering was done by Jaccard-based multidimensional scaling. On average, thymus samples yielded 810,000 or so unique TCRB clonotypes, whereas blood samples yielded 70,000 to 100,000.

The rearrangement combines TRBV18 with TRBJ1-4; tentative D gene TRBD1, with 6 bases matching. Sequencing input: thymocytes. This TCR was recovered from a boy in the first two years of life with a congenital heart defect. Donor details come from another sample of the same person, matched by shared clones. The CDR3 reads CASSPPGAPTNEKLFF. The nucleotide sequence reads as follows: TGTGCCAGCTCACCACCGGGGGCCCCAACTAATGAAAAACTGTTTTTT.